Presented here are 30 T cell receptor beta chains from one specimen sequenced in a study of persistence of HIV-infected CD4 T cells. Antigens for these TCRs are unknown. The stimulus was an HIV-1 Gag 15-mer peptide pool, 0.95 to 1 ug/peptide/mL. CD40L-negative CD69-negative CD45RO-high memory CD4+ T cells were sorted as populations depleted of antigen-responding cells. This was the immunoSEQ version 4 assay in survey mode. The data were produced by immunoSEQ multiplex PCR, yet TCRdb's version contains in-frame clones alone and is incomplete. The top ten clones hold 5% to 6.5% of a sample with 30,000 to 45,000 clones, over 65% of them seen once. Specimen: cultured CD4+ T cells from PBMCs, collected from a patient who received antiretroviral therapy. The receptor set was obtained from an adult with HIV. The donor label of this sample is uncertain.

Comments on this clone: The identical CDR3 is also encoded by other nucleotide sequences in the sample. This rearrangement joins TRBV6-5 to TRBJ1-1, with 7 positions matching TRBD1. The CDR3 is 12 residues long. V shed 6 bases, J shed 11 bases, and the junction held 9 bases outside the gene matches. Germline CDR1 MNHEY, CDR2 SVGAGI. CDR3 region: CASSRTTGDAFF. CDR3 in DNA: TGTGCCAGCAGCCGAACCACAGGGGACGCTTTCTTT.

CDR3 sequence (DNA): TGTGCCAGCAGTTCCCACCGGGACAGTGGGAGACAAAAAGCTTTCTTT. This translates into CASSSHRDSGRQKAFF. The chain uses TRBV28 and TRBJ1-1, with 7 bases fitting TRBD1. The germline V gene has CDR1 MDHEN and CDR2 SYDVKM. V dropped 4 bases and J dropped 9; count of bases not matched to a gene: 17. CDR3 length: 16 amino acids.

The rearrangement uses TRBV10-3 and TRBJ1-5; 7 bases map to TRBD1. This CDR3 region has 14 residues. The germline V gene has CDR1 ENHRY and CDR2 SYGVKD. V was pared by 7 bases and J by 2 bases, with 5 bases of the junction left unmatched. CDR3 sequence: CAIKGARGNQPQHF. The DNA of the CDR3 is TGTGCCATCAAGGGGGCACGAGGCAATCAGCCCCAGCATTTT.

Concerning this clone itself: The same CDR3 also results from other DNA sequences found in this sample. The chain couples TRBV5-1 to TRBJ2-3, with D unclear. The CDR3 totals 16 residues. Germline-derived CDR1 and CDR2 are SGHRS and YFSETQ. Trimming took off 0 bases at V and 1 base at J, with 12 bases between the two ends. The CDR3: CASSLEWGGGTDTQYF. Written as DNA, the CDR3 is TGCGCCAGCAGCTTGGAGTGGGGTGGCGGCACAGATACGCAGTATTTT.

This chain connects TRBV18 to TRBJ1-1, with a possible D match to TRBD1 (6 bases). Trimming cost V 1 base and J 0 bases, with 9 bases left between them. The V gene's germline CDR1 is KGHSH and CDR2 LQKENI. CDR3 length: 15 residues. CDR3 loop: CASSPRQEVNTEAFF. The CDR3 region has the DNA TGTGCCAGCTCACCACGACAGGAGGTGAACACTGAAGCTTTCTTT.

The chain carries TRBV28 and TRBJ2-6, with 9 bases matching TRBD1. Trimming removed 7 bases from V and 1 base from J; junction bases left unmatched: 8. Germline loops: CDR1 MDHEN, CDR2 SYDVKM. The CDR3 is made up of 17 amino acids. The CDR3: CASKPDRGVSGANVLTF. The CDR3, as DNA: TGTGCCAGCAAACCCGACAGGGGGGTATCTGGGGCCAACGTCCTGACTTTC.

V gene TRBV11-3 combines with J gene TRBJ1-1; 9 bases line up with TRBD1. The CDR3 sequence is 15 residues long. The V gene's germline CDR1 is SGHNT and CDR2 YENEEA. V trimming: 1 base; J trimming: 4 bases; junction bases outside the gene matches: 4. The CDR3, as DNA: TGTGCCAGCAGCTTAGGGGCGGGACAGGGCACTGAAGCTTTCTTT. This translates into CASSLGAGQGTEAFF.

J is TRBJ1-6 and V is TRBV14; D is undetermined. Germline V lookup: CDR1 SGHDN, CDR2 FVKESK. This CDR3 comprises 14 residues. V lost 1 base to trimming and J lost 10 bases, with 11 bases between them. This chain's CDR3 is CASSQANPASPLHF. The CDR3 DNA sequence: TGTGCCAGCAGCCAAGCGAACCCGGCCTCACCCCTCCACTTT.

In its sample, this clone was seen once. This chain joins TRBV6-5 and TRBJ1-2; D is ambiguous. The CDR3 length is 13 residues. Trimming cost V 6 bases and J 6 bases, with 14 bases left between them. The germline V gene has CDR1 MNHEY and CDR2 SVGAGI. The CDR3 DNA follows: TGTGCCAGCAGACGCGGACTAAACGATGGCTACACCTTC. It yields the protein CASRRGLNDGYTF.

The chain carries TRBV29-1 and TRBJ2-2, with D perhaps matching TRBD1 (5 bases). CDR1 and CDR2 (germline): SQVTM, ANQGSEA. The CDR3 spans 13 residues. The V gene lost 3 bases and the J gene lost 3 bases, with 8 bases spanning the gap. CDR3 region: CSVEQGHTGELFF. The CDR3 coding sequence is TGCAGCGTTGAGCAGGGTCACACCGGGGAGCTGTTTTTT.

The rearrangement uses TRBV5-1 and TRBJ1-6, with 8 bases matching TRBD1. Germline trimming cut 0 bases from V and 9 bases from J; bases unmatched to any gene: 11. The germline gives CDR1 SGHRS, CDR2 YFSETQ. There are 17 residues in the CDR3. DNA of the CDR3: TGCGCCAGCAGCTTGGCCGGGACAGGTAGGGGGCCTTCACCCCTCCACTTT. Its protein product is CASSLAGTGRGPSPLHF.

The rearrangement links TRBV18 to TRBJ1-5; 10 nucleotides line up with TRBD1. This CDR3 region has 14 residues. Looked up from germline, CDR1 is KGHSH and CDR2 is LQKENI. V trimming: 6 bases; J trimming: 7 bases; junction bases outside the gene matches: 6. The CDR3 spells CASSPGTGEQPQHF. The DNA for the CDR3 is TGTGCCAGCTCCCCCGGGACAGGGGAACAGCCCCAGCATTTT.

The chain uses TRBV11-1 and TRBJ1-6; 8 nucleotides align to TRBD1. The CDR3 is made up of 14 amino acids. Germline values: CDR1 SGHAT, CDR2 FQDESV (reference sequence). V was clipped by 4 bases and J by 6 bases; unmatched bases: 2. The CDR3 DNA reads TGTGCCAGCAGCTCAGGACAGGGTAATTCACCCCTCCACTTT. Protein: CASSSGQGNSPLHF.

This clone has more than one count but fewer than ten. The chain joins TRBV11-3 to TRBJ1-3; no reliable D call. Trimming cost V 0 bases and J 0 bases, with 9 bases left between them. The CDR3 sequence is 16 residues long. CDR1 SGHNT and CDR2 YENEEA come from the germline V gene. CDR3 region: CASSLDLGRSGNTIYF. The CDR3 DNA reads as TGTGCCAGCAGCTTAGATCTAGGGCGCTCTGGAAACACCATATATTTT. The whole variable domain, remainder taken from reference TRBV11-3 and TRBJ1-3, is EAGVVQSPRYKIIEKKQPVAFWCNPISGHNTLYWYLQNLGQGPELLIRYENEEAVDDSQLPKDRFSAERLKGVDSTLKIQPAELGDSAVYLCASSLDLGRSGNTIYFGEGSWLTVV.

For the CDR3, the DNA is TGCGCCAGCAGCTTGGGGGACAATTTGAACACTGAAGCTTTCTTT. It yields the protein CASSLGDNLNTEAFF. The rearrangement links TRBV5-1 to TRBJ1-1; perhaps TRBD1 as D (6 bases). CDR1 and CDR2 (germline): SGHRS, YFSETQ. V lost 0 bases and J lost 0, with 9 bases in between. CDR3 size: 15 residues.

The V gene is TRBV3-1 (or the pseudogene TRBV3-2), the J gene TRBJ2-3; the match to TRBD2 covers 8 bases. Germline trimming cut 3 bases from V and 5 bases from J; bases unmatched to any gene: 7. The germline CDR1 and CDR2 sequences are LGHDT and YNNKEL (reference sequence). CDR3 length equals 15 residues. The CDR3 loop is CASSQTGGPGDTQYF. The CDR3 bases are TGTGCCAGCAGCCAGACGGGGGGGCCTGGAGATACGCAGTATTTT.

The V call is TRBV5-1, the J call TRBJ1-4; TRBD1 is a possible D gene (5 bases). Germline CDR1 and CDR2: SGHRS and YFSETQ. The CDR3 totals 14 residues. Trimming removed 1 base from V and 7 bases from J, with 11 bases in between. CDR3 sequence: CASSLRDSGEKLFF. In DNA, the CDR3 is TGCGCCAGCAGCTTGCGAGACAGTGGTGAAAAACTGTTTTTT.

The rearrangement joins TRBV15 to TRBJ1-4; 7 positions match TRBD1. CDR1 is LNHNV and CDR2 is YYDKDF in the germline V gene (reference sequence). Trimming removed 0 bases from V and 5 bases from J; junction bases left unmatched: 6. The length of the CDR3 is 16 residues. Written as DNA, the CDR3 is TGTGCCACCAGCAGAGATGGTACAGGGGCGAATGAAAAACTGTTTTTT. Translation gives CATSRDGTGANEKLFF.

The chain is built from TRBV2 and TRBJ2-1, with 9 bases identical to TRBD2. The CDR3 is made up of 15 amino acids. J was trimmed by 2 bases and V by 5 bases; bases with no gene match: 4. Germline V gene sequence: CDR1 SNHLY, CDR2 FYNNEI. Here the CDR3 reads CASSLGLAAYNEQFF. The CDR3 nucleotides read TGTGCCAGCAGTTTGGGACTAGCCGCCTACAATGAGCAGTTCTTC.

J is TRBJ1-4 and V is TRBV5-1; a possible D gene is TRBD1 (5 bases). CDR1 SGHRS and CDR2 YFSETQ come from the germline V gene. The CDR3 extends over 17 amino acids. Trimming pared 2 bases from V and 0 bases from J, leaving 14 bases between. The CDR3 sequence: CASSFGSTGATNEKLFF. The CDR3 DNA reads as TGCGCCAGCAGCTTTGGGTCGACGGGGGCAACTAATGAAAAACTGTTTTTT.

This chain connects TRBV7-6 to TRBJ2-1, with a tentative D call TRBD2 (6 bases). V lost 3 bases, J lost 5 bases, and 8 bases lay in between. Germline V gene lookup returns CDR1 SGHVS and CDR2 FNYEAQ. The CDR3 consists of 13 residues. In nucleotides, the CDR3 is TGTGCCAGCAGCTTGGAGGGCCACAATGAGCAGTTCTTC. Translating it yields CASSLEGHNEQFF.

This rearrangement joins TRBV7-9 to TRBJ1-5; D remains ambiguous. With 1 base removed from V and 4 bases from J, the gap between germline ends came to 5 bases. CDR3 length equals 13 residues. Germline V lookup: CDR1 SEHNR, CDR2 FQNEAQ (reference sequence). In DNA, the CDR3 is TGTGCCAGCAGCTTAGTTGGTAATCAGCCCCAGCATTTT. It is translated as CASSLVGNQPQHF.

The rearrangement uses TRBV7-9 and TRBJ1-6; 9 bases align to TRBD1. The CDR3 has 14 amino acids. The germline V gene encodes CDR1 SEHNR and CDR2 FQNEAQ (reference sequence). Losses at the gene ends were 3 bases for V and 11 bases for J; bases not matched to a gene: 5. Here the CDR3 DNA reads TGTGCCAGCAGCTTGGACAGGGGTAGAACACCCCTCCACTTT. This encodes CASSLDRGRTPLHF.

The chain employs TRBV2 and TRBJ2-7, with D perhaps assigned TRBD1 or TRBD2 (5 bases each). CDR3 length equals 14 residues. The V end lost 7 bases, the J end lost 0 bases, and 13 bases lay between the germline ends. CDR1 SNHLY and CDR2 FYNNEI come from the germline V gene. CDR3 in DNA: TGTGCCAGCAAGACCGGGACCGACTCCTACGAGCAGTACTTC. Amino acid sequence: CASKTGTDSYEQYF. The full variable domain, completed using reference TRBV2 and TRBJ2-7, is EPEVTQTPSHQVTQMGQEVILRCVPISNHLYFYWYRQILGQKVEFLVSFYNNEISEKSEIFDDQFSVERPDGSNFTLKIRSTKLEDSAMYFCASKTGTDSYEQYFGPGTRLTVT.

This chain joins TRBV23-1 and TRBJ2-7; D is ambiguous. TRBV23-1 is annotated as an ORF whose role is uncertain. Trimming removed 11 bases at V and 3 bases at J, with 17 bases between. This CDR3 is 13 amino acids long. The CDR3 DNA sequence: TGCGCCGCCCACGGGTGGGTCCGCTACGAGCAGTACTTC. This encodes CAAHGWVRYEQYF.

This chain connects TRBV6-5 to TRBJ1-2, with TRBD1 as a possible D gene (5 bases). Germline V lookup: CDR1 MNHEY, CDR2 SVGAGI. This CDR3 is built from 15 residues. Trimming cost V 4 bases and J 4 bases, with 16 bases left between them. CDR3 loop: CASSSTKAGTYGYTF. The CDR3 DNA is TGTGCCAGCAGTTCCACTAAGGCAGGGACCTATGGCTACACCTTC.

The V and J genes are TRBV5-8 and TRBJ1-3, with D uncertain. Trimming removed 0 bases from V and 2 bases from J, with 12 bases in between. The germline gives CDR1 SGHTS, CDR2 YDEGEE. This CDR3 has 16 amino acids. The CDR3 loop is CASSLGQFFAGNTIYF. DNA for the CDR3: TGTGCCAGCAGCTTGGGCCAGTTCTTCGCTGGAAACACCATATATTTT.

This sequence joins TRBV10-3 and TRBJ2-7; a weak D match, TRBD1 (5 bases). Germline V gives CDR1 ENHRY, CDR2 SYGVKD. This CDR3 contains 18 residues. V was cut by 2 bases and J by 0 bases, with 20 bases left in between. CDR3 region: CAISEPPQGASNSYEQYF. CDR3 in DNA: TGTGCCATCAGTGAGCCACCCCAGGGCGCCTCAAACTCCTACGAGCAGTACTTC.

The chain carries TRBV19 and TRBJ2-2; 13 positions match TRBD2. This CDR3 has 20 residues. V lost 3 bases and J lost 3; bases outside the gene matches: 13. Germline V CDR1 and CDR2: LNHDA, SQIVND (reference sequence). The CDR3 DNA reads as TGTGCCAGTAGTATCATTACCGGGACTAGCGGGGTGGAGTACACCGGGGAGCTGTTTTTT. It translates to CASSIITGTSGVEYTGELFF.

The rearrangement uses TRBV5-1 and TRBJ2-7; tentative D call: TRBD2 (5 bases). The CDR3 is made up of 13 amino acids. The germline CDR1 and CDR2 sequences are SGHRS and YFSETQ. V shed 6 bases and J shed 6 bases, with 16 bases lying between them. The CDR3 here is CASTGSGFGEQYF. In DNA form, the CDR3 reads TGCGCCAGCACGGGTTCGGGGTTTGGCGAGCAGTACTTC.